This T cell receptor (beta chain) was sequenced in a study of vaccination effects on CD4 cells after COVID-19. General study results and limits: Infection- and vaccine-induced clones contracted markedly late after vaccination.

The data were produced by immunoSEQ multiplex PCR, yet TCRdb's version contains in-frame clones alone and is incomplete. The sample contains under 40,000 clones, approximately 80% of which appear only once. CD4+ T cells specific for antigen were expanded with viral peptide pools by the ViraFEST assay before sequencing. At the end of roughly ten days of culture, CD4+ T cells were isolated. Participants were given two doses of BNT162b2 or mRNA-1273 vaccine. They grew over 1.5 million PBMC in each well, adding 8.5 to 10 IU/ml IL-2 and 8.5 to 10 ug/ml peptides. Researchers swapped half the medium for IL-2 medium on both days 3 and 7. For this clone: Antigen: not known.

V shed 0 bases and J shed 0 bases, with 15 bases lying between them. This CDR3 region has 18 residues. CDR1 SGHTA and CDR2 FQGNSA come from the germline V gene. V usage is TRBV7-2 and J usage is TRBJ1-5; D might be TRBD1 (6 bases). This sequence originates from a human donor who received a COVID-19 vaccine. Some clones in this sample may be carry-over from other donors' samples. The starting material was CD4+ T cells from PBMCs cultured with HCoV-NL63 spike peptides, obtained after COVID-19 vaccination. The CDR3 DNA sequence: TGTGCCAGCAGCTTAGCGCCAGCAGGGGTCATTAGCAATCAGCCCCAGCATTTT. Encoded protein: CASSLAPAGVISNQPQHF.